The sequence of this TCR beta chain was determined in a study of shared clonotypes between healthy human individuals. Study-level findings and limits: Clonotypes which were not shared had lower generation probabilities than clonotypes that all four donors shared.

Investigators divided CD4+ cells into CD45RA+ naive and CD45RA-negative memory subsets. As to this clone: Its cognate antigen is unknown.

TCRdb keeps only in-frame clones here, not all; method: immunoSEQ multiplex PCR. The sample shows some 1 million clones, under 80% of them seen only once. V lost 6 bases to trimming and J lost 4 bases; unmatched junction nucleotides: 6. Germline values: CDR1 SGHVS, CDR2 FQNEAQ. The CDR3 has 14 amino acids. Sequenced sample: memory CD4+ T cells sorted from blood. Subset indicated: CD45RA-negative fraction. V gene TRBV7-8 combines with J gene TRBJ1-2; 9 nucleotides line up with TRBD1. The sequence was obtained from a man between 18 and 29 years old in good health. This chain's CDR3 is CASSLMTGGYGYTF. DNA of the CDR3: TGTGCCAGCAGTCTCATGACAGGGGGCTATGGCTACACCTTC.